The 24 T cell receptor beta chains in this list originate from one sample, sequenced in a study of OX40 agonist ivuxolimab in advanced cancers. Some clones are missing from TCRdb's copy, which holds only in-frame ones; the method was immunoSEQ multiplex PCR. The sample lists approximately 98,000 clones; under 90% were seen once. The sample in question was CD4+ or CD8+ T cells sorted from blood, obtained in a trial of the OX40 agonist ivuxolimab. All receptors come from an adult with an advanced solid tumor such as melanoma, head and neck, liver or kidney cancer.

This clone was seen a single time. This chain connects TRBV15 to TRBJ2-3, with D possibly matching TRBD2 (6 bases). Germline V CDR1 and CDR2: LNHNV, YYDKDF (reference sequence). This CDR3 spans 14 amino acids. The V and J ends lost 4 bases and 2 bases respectively, with 10 bases between them. As DNA, the CDR3 is TGTGCCACCAGCACCGGGACTGTCACAGATACGCAGTATTTT. The encoded protein is CATSTGTVTDTQYF.

The chain uses TRBV7-9 and TRBJ1-5; D is unclear. V was shortened by 2 bases and J by 2 bases, with 4 bases between the two germline ends. From germline, CDR1 is SEHNR and CDR2 FQNEAQ (reference sequence). The CDR3 length is 13 residues. The CDR3 sequence is CASSLQGNQPQHF. CDR3 DNA: TGTGCCAGCAGCTTACAGGGCAATCAGCCCCAGCATTTT. Using reference TRBV7-9 and TRBJ1-5 for the parts outside the CDR3, the full variable domain is DTGVSQNPRHKITKRGQNVTFRCDPISEHNRLYWYRQTLGQGPEFLTYFQNEAQLEKSRLLSDRFSAERPKGSFSTLEIQRTEQGDSAMYLCASSLQGNQPQHFGDGTRLSIL.

The chain combines TRBV6-5 with TRBJ2-2, with D unresolved. The V end lost 10 bases, the J end lost 2 bases, and 11 bases lay between the germline ends. This CDR3 has 13 amino acids. Germline V CDR1 and CDR2: MNHEY, SVGAGI. CDR3 region: CATLGDNTGELFF. The CDR3 nucleotides are TGTGCCACCCTGGGCGATAACACCGGGGAGCTGTTTTTT.

The chain joins TRBV11-3 to TRBJ2-5, with a weak D call TRBD2 (5 bases). The germline V gene encodes CDR1 SGHNT and CDR2 YENEEA. There are 12 residues in the CDR3. Trimming took off 3 bases at V and 7 bases at J, with 9 bases between the two ends. CDR3 residues: CASSLNGGTQYF. The CDR3 nucleotides are TGTGCCAGCAGCTTGAATGGAGGGACCCAGTACTTC.

This clone was seen a single time. V usage is TRBV6-1 and J usage is TRBJ2-7; 9 bases line up with TRBD1. Germline lookup yields CDR1 MNHNS and CDR2 SASEGT. The CDR3 is 15 residues long. V dropped 3 bases and J dropped 5; count of bases not matched to a gene: 8. CDR3 DNA: TGTGCCAGCAGTGAGCCGGGACAGGGAGGACACGAGCAGTACTTC. Residues: CASSEPGQGGHEQYF.

The gene calls are TRBV4-1 and TRBJ2-7; D tentatively fits TRBD1 or TRBD2 (6 bases each). Looked up from germline, CDR1 is MGHRA and CDR2 is YSYEKL. The germline V and J ends were trimmed by 3 bases and 3 bases, with 9 bases remaining between them. The CDR3 spans 13 residues. The CDR3 region is CASSQGGRYEQYF. The CDR3 DNA follows: TGCGCCAGCAGCCAGGGGGGCCGCTACGAGCAGTACTTC.

The CDR3 sequence is CASSPPGSPHSNQPQHF. The DNA for the CDR3 is TGTGCCAGCTCACCACCAGGGAGTCCCCATAGCAATCAGCCCCAGCATTTT. The rearrangement uses TRBV18 and TRBJ1-5; D not certain. Germline V gives CDR1 KGHSH, CDR2 LQKENI. The CDR3 is 17 amino acids. V lost 0 bases and J 0 bases, leaving 12 bases between the germline ends.

CDR3 DNA sequence: TGTGCCAGCACCCCCGGGACAGCCTATGGCTACACCTTC. Its translation: CASTPGTAYGYTF. V is TRBV7-2 and J is TRBJ1-2; 7 bases are a match to TRBD1. The CDR3 runs 13 residues. Per germline, CDR1 SGHTA and CDR2 FQGNSA. After removal of 7 bases from V and 4 bases from J, the junction contained 6 bases not matched to a gene.

In its sample, this clone was seen once. The V gene is TRBV19, the J gene TRBJ1-1; 8 nucleotides match TRBD1. J gave up 3 bases and V 4 bases, and 13 bases lay outside the gene matches. Germline CDR1 is LNHDA and CDR2 is SQIVND (reference sequence). The CDR3 spans 17 residues. The CDR3 bases are TGTGCCAGTAGTAACCGGGACAGGAGCCAGAGGGACACTGAAGCTTTCTTT. This encodes CASSNRDRSQRDTEAFF. The full variable domain, with the rest looked up from reference TRBV19 and TRBJ1-1, is DGGITQSPKYLFRKEGQNVTLSCEQNLNHDAMYWYRQDPGQGLRLIYYSQIVNDFQKGDIAEGYSVSREKKESFPLTVTSAQKNPTAFYLCASSNRDRSQRDTEAFFGQGTRLTVV.

The genes are TRBV5-1 and TRBJ2-3; D uncertain. The CDR3 covers 16 residues. Germline loops: CDR1 SGHRS, CDR2 YFSETQ. Trimming removed 0 bases from V and 0 bases from J, with 11 bases in between. CDR3 protein: CASSLDAVGSTDTQYF. CDR3 in DNA: TGCGCCAGCAGCTTGGACGCTGTGGGCAGCACAGATACGCAGTATTTT.

The rearrangement links TRBV2 to TRBJ2-1; the match to TRBD2 covers 16 bases. This CDR3 has 16 amino acids. After removal of 3 bases from V and 8 bases from J, the junction contained 4 bases not matched to a gene. Germline V gives CDR1 SNHLY, CDR2 FYNNEI. The CDR3 DNA reads TGTGCCAGCAGTGAGGGACTAGCGGGAGGGTGGGATGAGCAGTTCTTC. Its translation: CASSEGLAGGWDEQFF. Full variable domain (missing parts from reference TRBV2 and TRBJ2-1): EPEVTQTPSHQVTQMGQEVILRCVPISNHLYFYWYRQILGQKVEFLVSFYNNEISEKSEIFDDQFSVERPDGSNFTLKIRSTKLEDSAMYFCASSEGLAGGWDEQFFGPGTRLTVL.

The CDR3 protein is CASSPGQGMIQFF. The CDR3, as DNA: TGTGCCAGCAGCCCGGGACAGGGGATGATACAGTTCTTC. The genes are TRBV7-2 and TRBJ2-1, with TRBD1 matching 10 bases. V shed 5 bases, J shed 13 bases, and the junction held 8 bases outside the gene matches. This CDR3 region has 13 residues. Germline V gene sequence: CDR1 SGHTA, CDR2 FQGNSA.

This clone was counted a few times. V is TRBV4-3 and J is TRBJ2-7, with TRBD2 as a possible D gene (6 bases). The CDR3 is 15 residues long. Germline-derived CDR1 and CDR2 are LGHNA and YSLEER. V was clipped by 5 bases and J by 1 base, with 15 bases between them. The CDR3 DNA reads TGCGCCAGCAGCGGAACGGGGGACCCATCCTACGAGCAGTACTTC. Its translation is CASSGTGDPSYEQYF.

In this sample, this clone turned up once. The gene calls are TRBV4-3 and TRBJ2-1; TRBD2 matches 9 bases. From germline, CDR1 is LGHNA and CDR2 YSLEER. The CDR3 runs 17 residues. V dropped 0 bases and J dropped 2; count of bases not matched to a gene: 5. As DNA, the CDR3 is TGCGCCAGCAGCCAAGAACGGCGGGGGGGCCCCTACAATGAGCAGTTCTTC. This translates into CASSQERRGGPYNEQFF.

This clone has just one count. The chain carries TRBV5-1 and TRBJ1-1; 9 positions match TRBD1. The V and J ends lost 1 base and 4 bases, in that order; junction bases with no gene match: 17. This CDR3 has 19 residues. The germline V gene encodes CDR1 SGHRS and CDR2 YFSETQ. CDR3 protein: CASSLKPTGGSSSRTEAFF. Here the CDR3 DNA reads TGCGCCAGCAGCTTGAAACCCACAGGGGGCTCCTCATCGCGCACTGAAGCTTTCTTT.

This clone was counted a single time. V usage is TRBV6-6 and J usage is TRBJ1-2; maybe TRBD1 (5 bases). The germline V gene has CDR1 MNHNY and CDR2 SVGAGI (reference sequence). The CDR3 sequence is 12 residues long. V was trimmed by 5 bases and J by 4 bases, leaving 8 bases between them. The CDR3 here is CASSRDLYGYTF. CDR3 DNA: TGTGCCAGCAGTAGGGACCTCTATGGCTACACCTTC.

The CDR3 DNA is TGTGCCAGCAGTTTCGCAGGGAGCTCCTACGAGCAGTACTTC. It codes for CASSFAGSSYEQYF. This chain links TRBV27 with TRBJ2-7, with D perhaps being TRBD1 or TRBD2 (5 bases each). The CDR3 has 14 amino acids. Trimming stripped 3 bases from V and 0 bases from J, with 9 bases between. Germline values: CDR1 MNHEY, CDR2 SMNVEV (reference sequence).

V is TRBV7-6 and J is TRBJ2-7, with 9 positions matching TRBD2. CDR1 is SGHVS, CDR2 FNYEAQ, per germline. The J segment lost 2 bases and the V segment lost 5 bases, leaving 4 bases of the junction unmatched. The CDR3 is made up of 14 amino acids. The CDR3 bases are TGTGCCAGCAGCCCGCGGGGGGGGGCCTACGAGCAGTACTTC. Its translation is CASSPRGGAYEQYF.

The chain is built from TRBV30 and TRBJ2-1; TRBD2 might be the D (5 bases). V lost 3 bases, J lost 6 bases, and 12 bases lay in between. Per the germline V gene, CDR1 is GTSNPN and CDR2 is SVGIG (reference sequence). The CDR3 consists of 13 residues. This CDR3 is CAWSPGLGNEQFF. CDR3 bases: TGTGCCTGGAGCCCCGGACTGGGCAATGAGCAGTTCTTC. The full variable domain, in which reference TRBV30 and TRBJ2-1 provide the parts outside the CDR3, is SQTIHQWPATLVQPVGSPLSLECTVEGTSNPNLYWYRQAAGRGLQLLFYSVGIGQISSEVPQNLSASRPQDRQFILSSKKLLLSDSGFYLCAWSPGLGNEQFFGPGTRLTVL.

This chain connects TRBV14 to TRBJ1-2; 7 nucleotides match TRBD1. This CDR3 comprises 14 residues. J was trimmed by 2 bases and V by 1 base; bases with no gene match: 1. Germline loops: CDR1 SGHDN, CDR2 FVKESK. CDR3 sequence: CASSQGDRNYGYTF. For the CDR3, the DNA is TGTGCCAGCAGCCAAGGGGACAGAAACTATGGCTACACCTTC.

The rearrangement links TRBV18 to TRBJ1-2; D remains unclear. The CDR3 sequence is 16 residues long. The germline V gene encodes CDR1 KGHSH and CDR2 LQKENI. The V gene lost 6 bases and the J gene lost 2 bases, with 19 bases spanning the gap. CDR3 loop: CASSPNNGPGNYGYTF. In DNA, the CDR3 is TGTGCCAGCTCCCCCAACAATGGGCCCGGGAACTATGGCTACACCTTC.

In its sample, this clone was seen a few times. This chain joins TRBV27 and TRBJ2-3, with D possibly called TRBD1 or TRBD2 (7 bases each). This CDR3 has 14 amino acids. With 4 bases removed from V and 3 bases from J, the gap between germline ends came to 11 bases. CDR1 is MNHEY, CDR2 SMNVEV, per germline (reference sequence). CDR3 coding DNA: TGTGCCAGCAGTTGGCAGGGGGGGACAGATACGCAGTATTTT. It translates to CASSWQGGTDTQYF.

The chain links TRBV10-2 to TRBJ1-3; D may be TRBD1 (6 bases). The CDR3 sequence is 17 residues long. From germline, CDR1 is WSHSY and CDR2 SAAADI. Trimming stripped 4 bases from V and 1 base from J, with 17 bases between. The CDR3, as DNA: TGCGCCAGCAGTGGGCTGAGTACCAGGGGATCTGGAAACACCATATATTTT. Translation: CASSGLSTRGSGNTIYF.

This chain uses TRBV7-3 with TRBJ1-1; D uncertain. Germline assignment: CDR1 SGHTA and CDR2 FQGTGA. V lost 1 base to trimming and J lost 1 base, with 4 bases between them. This CDR3 contains 13 residues. The CDR3 here is CASSLKRNTEAFF. In DNA, the CDR3 is TGTGCCAGCAGCTTAAAAAGGAACACTGAAGCTTTCTTT.